These T cell receptor beta chains were read from a single sample in a study of blood T cell repertoires in COVID-19. The protocol was immunoSEQ multiplex PCR, while the TCRdb copy is restricted to in-frame clones and leaves out a portion. The sample has some 49,000 clones, approximately 83% seen once. Input material: peripheral blood. The receptors shown here come from a human donor in a cohort sampled during active COVID-19. Each CDR3 is given with its conserved first and last residue. The D gene is left open where the match is weak. Rows give clone size only sometimes, using once, few, many, or a class for an expanded clone.

D: TRBD1; size: .; V: TRBV7-2; J: TRBJ1-1; length: 17; CDR3: CASSLALVSTGGVEAFF; DNA: TGTGCCAGCAGCTTAGCGCTAGTTTCGACAGGGGGCGTTGAAGCTTTCTTT
D: TRBD1; size: .; V: TRBV5-1; J: TRBJ2-3; length: 15; CDR3: CASSILQGAADTQYF; DNA: TGCGCCAGCAGTATACTACAGGGGGCCGCAGATACGCAGTATTTT
D: .; size: .; V: TRBV9; J: TRBJ1-3; length: 16; CDR3: CASSVDLRSSGNTIYF; DNA: TGTGCCAGCAGCGTAGACCTTCGCAGCTCTGGAAACACCATATATTTT
D: TRBD1; size: .; V: TRBV7-7; J: TRBJ2-2; length: 17; CDR3: CASSSDRQGWNTGELFF; DNA: TGTGCCAGCAGCTCGGATCGACAGGGATGGAACACCGGGGAGCTGTTTTTT
D: .; size: .; V: TRBV28; J: TRBJ1-4; length: 15; CDR3: CASSSYQGSNEKLFF; DNA: TGTGCCAGCAGTTCCTATCAGGGGTCTAATGAAAAACTGTTTTTT
D: TRBD2; size: .; V: TRBV2; J: TRBJ2-1; length: 14; CDR3: CASSPTSGSLNVFF; DNA: TGTGCCAGCAGCCCTACTAGCGGGTCCCTTAACGTGTTCTTC
D: TRBD2; size: once; V: TRBV11-2; J: TRBJ2-1; length: 16; CDR3: CASSLEPTSGRWLQFF; DNA: TGTGCCAGCAGCTTAGAACCGACTAGCGGGAGGTGGTTGCAGTTCTTC
D: .; size: .; V: TRBV19; J: TRBJ1-3; length: 15; CDR3: CASTENRASGNTIYF; DNA: TGTGCCAGTACTGAAAACAGGGCCTCTGGAAACACCATATATTTT
D: TRBD1; size: .; V: TRBV19; J: TRBJ2-7; length: 14; CDR3: CASSRRQGLYEQYF; DNA: TGTGCCAGTAGTAGAAGACAGGGGCTCTACGAGCAGTACTTC
D: .; size: .; V: TRBV18; J: TRBJ1-6; length: 15; CDR3: CASSPTSSYNSPLHF; DNA: TGTGCCAGCTCACCCACGAGCTCCTATAATTCACCCCTCCACTTT
D: TRBD2; size: once; V: TRBV13; J: TRBJ2-7; length: 14; CDR3: CASSRGTRVSEQYF; DNA: TGTGCCAGCAGCCGCGGGACTAGGGTTTCCGAGCAGTACTTC
D: .; size: .; V: TRBV7-3; J: TRBJ2-5; length: 13; CDR3: CASSRQRGETQYF; DNA: TGTGCCAGCAGCCGACAGAGGGGGGAGACCCAGTACTTC
D: TRBD2; size: .; V: TRBV7-9; J: TRBJ2-7; length: 17; CDR3: CASSLGALAELRREQYF; DNA: TGTGCCAGCAGCTTAGGGGCCCTAGCGGAACTACGGAGGGAGCAGTACTTC
D: .; size: once; V: TRBV29-1; J: TRBJ1-5; length: 15; CDR3: CSVALGQGSTAPQHF; DNA: TGCAGCGTTGCCTTGGGGCAGGGGTCCACAGCGCCCCAGCATTTT
D: TRBD2; size: .; V: TRBV6-5; J: TRBJ2-1; length: 13; CDR3: CASSYSGSYEQFF; DNA: TGTGCCAGCAGTTACAGCGGGAGCTATGAGCAGTTCTTC
D: .; size: once; V: TRBV21-1; J: TRBJ2-5; length: 15; CDR3: CASSKPGQSQETQYF; DNA: TGTGCCAGCAGCAAACCGGGACAGAGCCAAGAGACCCAGTACTTC
D: .; size: .; V: TRBV5-1; J: TRBJ2-3; length: 15; CDR3: CASSLTGTHSDTQYF; DNA: TGCGCCAGCAGCTTGACCGGTACCCACTCAGATACGCAGTATTTT
D: TRBD2; size: once; V: TRBV27; J: TRBJ2-7; length: 15; CDR3: CASRISGLDAYEQYF; DNA: TGTGCCAGCAGAATCTCCGGACTAGATGCCTACGAGCAGTACTTC
D: TRBD2; size: .; V: TRBV27; J: TRBJ2-1; length: 20; CDR3: CASSPLGLAGGRSSYNEQFF; DNA: TGTGCCAGCAGTCCGCTGGGACTAGCGGGAGGTCGAAGCTCCTACAATGAGCAGTTCTTC
D: TRBD2; size: .; V: TRBV2; J: TRBJ2-7; length: 15; CDR3: CASRALAGGPGEQYF; DNA: TGTGCCAGCAGGGCACTAGCGGGAGGGCCGGGAGAGCAGTACTTC
D: .; size: .; V: TRBV7-2; J: TRBJ1-1; length: 14; CDR3: CASSFPGLNTEAFF; DNA: TGTGCCAGCAGCTTTCCAGGGTTGAACACTGAAGCTTTCTTT
D: TRBD1; size: .; V: TRBV28; J: TRBJ2-4; length: 16; CDR3: CASTPGQGKGYDIQYF; DNA: TGTGCCAGCACCCCCGGACAGGGAAAGGGATATGACATTCAGTACTTC
D: .; size: .; V: TRBV23-1; J: TRBJ2-3; length: 15; CDR3: CASSPMAGSTDTQYF; DNA: TGCGCCAGCAGTCCGATGGCAGGGTCGACAGATACGCAGTATTTT